This TCR beta chain was found in a study of blood T cells in healthy people across ages. This CDR3 has 15 amino acids. V lost 7 bases and J lost 4; bases outside the gene matches: 9. The germline gives CDR1 MGHDK, CDR2 SYGVNS. Together with a sample-barcoded 5' primer, a J-beta primer mix was included in a second PCR lasting about 6 to 11 cycles. Using its own MiXCR run on the 5' RACE reads, TCRdb lists one record per CDR3 protein. The data show about 650,000 distinct CDR3 sequences, approximately 31% seen once. Sequencing was done on a sample of blood. This rearrangement joins TRBV25-1 to TRBJ2-2; 7 positions match TRBD1. The sequence derives from a woman of 80 years or more in good health. DNA for the CDR3: TGTGCCAGCACCCGCGGAACAGGGGTCACCGGGGAGCTGTTTTTT. This codes for CASTRGTGVTGELFF.